Given below is one T cell receptor beta chain in context. The method was immunoSEQ multiplex PCR; TCRdb's version includes in-frame clones alone and lacks a portion of them. The sample lists about 120,000 clones; 86% were seen once. This entry belongs to a study of PD-L1 blockade in urothelial cancer. As for the study in general: Starting around 2014, patients were given atezolizumab (1,200 mg intravenously every 3 weeks). Between 0 and 3 chemotherapy regimens preceded treatment for each patient. The researchers analyzed blood 3 weeks (second dose) and 6 weeks after treatment start. Counts from blood samples showed a median of roughly 130,000 T cells.

The time point is: peripheral blood 6 weeks after treatment start. The CDR3 is made up of 15 amino acids. The V gene lost 4 bases and the J gene lost 4 bases, with 12 bases spanning the gap. CDR1 is SGDLS, CDR2 YYNGEE, per germline. The TCR comes from a man aged 50 or older with urothelial cancer. The V and J genes are TRBV9 and TRBJ2-6, with D possibly matching TRBD2 (6 bases). Source: PBMCs, taken around atezolizumab (anti-PD-L1) treatment. The CDR3 DNA is TGTGCCAGCAGCCCTACGGGGGACGGGGCCAACGTCCTGACTTTC. It codes for CASSPTGDGANVLTF.